The rows below give T cell receptor beta chains drawn from one sample of a study of T cells after yellow fever vaccination. TCRdb independently ran MiXCR on the 5' RACE reads; one entry per CDR3 protein. The table records 450,000 to 650,000 distinct CDR3 sequences, about 14% of them present only once. This specimen consisted of PBMCs, obtained on the day of the yellow fever booster vaccination. Every receptor here comes from a man in his thirties or forties who received the YFV17D yellow fever vaccine. The CDR3 runs from the conserved cysteine through the conserved F or W. D genes are given only for firm matches. Only part of the rows carry a size: once, few, many, or a class if the clone is expanded.

TRBV9,.,TRBD1,TRBJ2-7,CASSQGTVAYEQYF,TGTGCCAGCAGCCAAGGGACAGTAGCCTACGAGCAGTACTTC
TRBV7-2,few,TRBD2,TRBJ2-7,CASSLGGGLAEPYEQYF,TGTGCCAGCAGCTTAGGGGGAGGACTAGCGGAGCCCTACGAGCAGTACTTC
TRBV12-3/TRBV12-4,few,.,TRBJ2-5,CASSSLGGAWGTQYF,TGTGCCAGCAGTTCGCTCGGGGGAGCCTGGGGGACCCAGTACTTC
TRBV20-1,many,.,TRBJ2-5,CSAEGGGGQETQYF,TGCAGTGCTGAGGGGGGAGGAGGGCAAGAGACCCAGTACTTC
TRBV29-1,few,TRBD1,TRBJ2-7,CSVHDRGRSYEQYF,TGCAGCGTTCACGACAGGGGGCGATCCTACGAGCAGTACTTC
TRBV19,few,.,TRBJ2-3,CASSMTDTQYF,TGTGCCAGTAGTATGACAGATACGCAGTATTTT
TRBV10-3,.,.,TRBJ2-2,CAISANREARTGELFF,TGTGCCATCAGTGCGAACAGGGAGGCGCGCACCGGGGAGCTGTTTTTT
TRBV7-2,.,.,TRBJ2-3,CASSRSPVTDTQYF,TGTGCCTCCTCTCGGAGCCCAGTCACAGATACGCAGTATTTT
TRBV20-1,.,.,TRBJ2-5,CSAPRGGGPIGAQYF,TGCAGTGCTCCCCGCGGAGGGGGCCCTATAGGAGCCCAGTACTTC
TRBV14,.,.,TRBJ2-2,CASSQVISGELFF,TGTGCCAGCAGTCAGGTCATCTCAGGGGAGCTGTTTTTT
TRBV5-1,few,TRBD2,TRBJ2-5,CASSLIGRREETQYF,TGCGCCAGCAGCCTTATCGGGAGGCGGGAAGAGACCCAGTACTTC
TRBV28,few,.,TRBJ2-1,CASRLPGGGNEQFF,TGTGCCAGCAGACTCCCCGGAGGGGGCAATGAGCAGTTCTTC
TRBV20-1,many,.,TRBJ1-1,CSADKREDTEAFF,TGCAGTGCTGATAAGAGGGAGGACACTGAAGCTTTCTTT
TRBV14,.,.,TRBJ1-2,CASSHYKGYTF,TGTGCCAGCAGCCACTACAAGGGCTACACCTTC